Listed here are 23 T cell receptor beta chains from one sample, sequenced in a study of blood T cell repertoires in COVID-19. Profiled with immunoSEQ multiplex PCR; TCRdb holds only in-frame clones, not every one. The sample includes around 260,000 clones, approximately 87% seen only once; the top ten take about 4.5%. The sample comprised peripheral blood. These receptors were collected from a man aged 60-69 years who had recovered from COVID-19.

This chain links TRBV18 with TRBJ1-1; TRBD1 is a possible D gene (6 bases). CDR1 and CDR2 from the germline V gene are KGHSH and LQKENI. V lost 0 bases and J 3 bases, leaving 11 bases between the germline ends. The CDR3 is 15 residues long. CDR3 DNA: TGTGCCAGCTCACCACCGAAGGGGGTTTACACTGAAGCTTTCTTT. Its translation: CASSPPKGVYTEAFF. Together with reference TRBV18 and TRBJ1-1, the CDR3 gives the full variable domain: NAGVMQNPRHLVRRRGQEARLRCSPMKGHSHVYWYRQLPEEGLKFMVYLQKENIIDESGMPKERFSAEFPKEGPSILRIQQVVRGDSAAYFCASSPPKGVYTEAFFGQGTRLTVV.

V gene TRBV18 combines with J gene TRBJ1-4, with a tentative D call TRBD1 (5 bases). The CDR3 totals 15 residues. Looked up from germline, CDR1 is KGHSH and CDR2 is LQKENI. The V end was cut by 3 bases, the J end by 6 bases, with 14 bases between. The CDR3 loop is CASSPQKGIDEKLFF. CDR3 bases: TGTGCCAGCTCACCCCAAAAGGGGATCGATGAAAAACTGTTTTTT.

The chain couples TRBV11-2 to TRBJ2-2; 11 nucleotides line up with TRBD2. Per germline, CDR1 SGHAT and CDR2 FQNNGV. The CDR3 consists of 15 residues. Trimming took 5 bases from V and 7 from J; bases not matched to a gene: 6. The CDR3 DNA reads as TGTGCCAGCAGCAATAGCGGGAGGGCCCGCGGGGAGCTGTTTTTT. Its protein product is CASSNSGRARGELFF.

The gene calls are TRBV27 and TRBJ2-7; D uncertain. From germline, CDR1 is MNHEY and CDR2 SMNVEV (reference sequence). The CDR3 covers 12 residues. Deletions cut 6 bases from V and 3 bases from J, with 9 bases between. The CDR3: CASSSHSYEQYF. The CDR3 coding sequence is TGTGCCAGCAGCTCCCACAGCTACGAGCAGTACTTC.

The rearrangement uses TRBV6-5 and TRBJ1-2; D perhaps matches TRBD1 (6 bases). Trimming removed 6 bases from V and 8 bases from J, with 19 bases in between. The V gene's germline CDR1 is MNHEY and CDR2 SVGAGI. The CDR3 consists of 14 residues. The CDR3 DNA reads TGTGCCAGCAGGCCGGCGTGGGGGCTAGGGGGCTACACCTTC. Protein: CASRPAWGLGGYTF.

This clone has only a few counts. The chain combines TRBV7-3 with TRBJ1-1; D is ambiguous. The CDR3 covers 17 residues. CDR1 and CDR2 (germline): SGHTA, FQGTGA. V gave up 1 base and J gave up 0 bases, with 15 bases separating them. In DNA form, the CDR3 reads TGTGCCAGCAGCTTAAGGGGAGGAACTGGGATGAACACTGAAGCTTTCTTT. Translating it yields CASSLRGGTGMNTEAFF.

This clone was recorded once. V and J are TRBV5-6 and TRBJ1-6; 7 positions agree with TRBD1. The germline CDR1 and CDR2 sequences are SGHDT and YYEEEE. The CDR3 length is 14 residues. Trimming removed 4 bases from V and 10 bases from J; junction bases left unmatched: 8. CDR3 sequence (DNA): TGTGCCAGCAGCCTCGGGACAGAAGGATCACCCCTCCACTTT. It is translated as CASSLGTEGSPLHF.

V and J are TRBV6-5 and TRBJ1-2; 7 nucleotides align to TRBD1. The CDR3 totals 15 residues. CDR1 is MNHEY, CDR2 SVGAGI, per germline. V lost 4 bases, J lost 6 bases, and 11 bases stayed unmatched. The CDR3 DNA follows: TGTGCCAGCAGTTGGCGACAGGGAGTATTACATGGCTACACCTTC. It translates to CASSWRQGVLHGYTF.

The chain couples TRBV3-1 (or the pseudogene TRBV3-2) to TRBJ2-1; 10 bases are a match to TRBD1. The CDR3 length is 15 residues. Germline CDR1 and CDR2: LGHDT and YNNKEL (reference sequence). The V gene end was trimmed by 1 base and the J gene end by 9 bases; junction bases not matched to a gene: 6. In nucleotides, the CDR3 is TGTGCCAGCAGCCAAGCGGGACAGGGGTTGGGTGAGCAGTTCTTC. It specifies CASSQAGQGLGEQFF.

On this clone: Other nucleotide sequences from this sample produce the same CDR3. This chain uses TRBV5-1 with TRBJ2-7, with 11 bases that match TRBD2. The CDR3 contains 15 residues. J lost 2 bases, V lost 4 bases, and 5 bases had no gene match. Looked up from germline, CDR1 is SGHRS and CDR2 is YFSETQ. The CDR3 loop reads CASSLTSGSTYEQYF. In DNA form, the CDR3 reads TGCGCCAGCAGCCTTACTAGCGGGAGTACCTACGAGCAGTACTTC.

The rearrangement links TRBV19 to TRBJ1-1; D unresolved. Per the germline V gene, CDR1 is LNHDA and CDR2 is SQIVND (reference sequence). The CDR3 is 14 amino acids. Trimming left V 3 bases short and J 3 bases short, with 11 bases between. This CDR3 reads CASSISAGYTEAFF. The CDR3 DNA is TGTGCCAGTAGTATCTCGGCGGGATACACTGAAGCTTTCTTT.

V and J are TRBV3-1 (or the pseudogene TRBV3-2) and TRBJ1-2; maybe TRBD1 (6 bases). The V and J ends lost 2 bases and 1 base respectively, with 14 bases between them. The CDR3 contains 16 residues. Germline CDR1 reads LGHDT; CDR2 reads YNNKEL (reference sequence). CDR3 protein: CASSQRQDLYNYGYTF. CDR3 coding DNA: TGTGCCAGCAGCCAAAGACAGGACCTATATAACTATGGCTACACCTTC.

The rearrangement joins TRBV6-5 to TRBJ1-2, with 8 bases aligning to TRBD1. Trimming took 4 bases from V and 2 from J; bases not matched to a gene: 3. CDR3 length equals 14 residues. The germline gives CDR1 MNHEY, CDR2 SVGAGI. CDR3 sequence (DNA): TGTGCCAGCAGTTTATCAGGGGGCAACTATGGCTACACCTTC. This encodes CASSLSGGNYGYTF.

CDR3 DNA: TGTGCCAGCAGCTTAGCGACGGACACATTTTACGAGCAGTACTTC. Translation: CASSLATDTFYEQYF. The rearrangement uses TRBV11-2 and TRBJ2-7; D perhaps matches TRBD1 (5 bases). V shed 1 base and J shed 4 bases, with 14 bases lying between them. Germline lookup yields CDR1 SGHAT and CDR2 FQNNGV. This CDR3 region has 15 residues.

The CDR3 DNA sequence: TGTGCCAGCAGCTTAGGAATCGACAGGCCTAATCACTATGGCTACACCTTC. Its translation: CASSLGIDRPNHYGYTF. The V call is TRBV7-2, the J call TRBJ1-2; tentative D call: TRBD1 (6 bases). This CDR3 is built from 17 residues. V was trimmed by 1 base and J by 3 bases, leaving 18 bases between them. Germline CDR1 SGHTA, CDR2 FQGNSA.

The chain combines TRBV7-9 with TRBJ2-5, with 7 bases matching TRBD2. Trimming cost V 7 bases and J 2 bases; bases outside gene matches: 10. The CDR3 runs 15 residues. CDR1 and CDR2 from the germline V gene are SEHNR and FQNEAQ (reference sequence). CDR3: CASNGLADSQETQYF. CDR3 nucleotides: TGTGCCAGCAACGGCCTAGCGGATTCACAAGAGACCCAGTACTTC.

The rearrangement uses TRBV25-1 and TRBJ2-5; 9 bases align to TRBD2. This CDR3 has 16 residues. V trimming: 8 bases; J trimming: 5 bases; junction bases outside the gene matches: 15. Germline CDR1 MGHDK, CDR2 SYGVNS. CDR3 loop: CASVNSFSSGRETQYF. Written as DNA, the CDR3 is TGTGCCAGCGTGAACTCCTTCAGCAGCGGGAGGGAGACCCAGTACTTC.

V is TRBV12-5 and J is TRBJ2-7; maybe TRBD1 (6 bases). This CDR3 comprises 14 residues. CDR1 and CDR2 (germline): LGHNT, FRNRAP. V lost 1 base and J lost 1, with 8 bases in between. This CDR3 reads CASGLGQVSYEQYF. In nucleotides, the CDR3 is TGTGCTAGTGGTTTGGGACAGGTGTCCTACGAGCAGTACTTC.

The V gene is TRBV19, the J gene TRBJ2-2; D remains ambiguous. The CDR3 consists of 15 residues. V shed 10 bases and J shed 0 bases, with 15 bases lying between them. Germline V gene sequence: CDR1 LNHDA, CDR2 SQIVND (reference sequence). The CDR3: CATTPQHSNTGELFF. CDR3 DNA: TGTGCCACCACTCCACAGCATTCGAACACCGGGGAGCTGTTTTTT. The whole variable domain, remainder taken from reference TRBV19 and TRBJ2-2, is DGGITQSPKYLFRKEGQNVTLSCEQNLNHDAMYWYRQDPGQGLRLIYYSQIVNDFQKGDIAEGYSVSREKKESFPLTVTSAQKNPTAFYLCATTPQHSNTGELFFGEGSRLTVL.

This chain connects TRBV5-6 to TRBJ2-7; 9 bases are a match to TRBD2. Trimming cost V 0 bases and J 4 bases; bases outside gene matches: 8. This CDR3 contains 16 residues. Germline V gene lookup returns CDR1 SGHDT and CDR2 YYEEEE. Written as DNA, the CDR3 is TGTGCCAGCAGCTTGGGGCTAGCGGGAACCGTTTACGAGCAGTACTTC. Translating it yields CASSLGLAGTVYEQYF.

This clone has just one count. This rearrangement joins TRBV30 to TRBJ1-5, with D possibly matching TRBD1 (6 bases). The germline V gene encodes CDR1 GTSNPN and CDR2 SVGIG (reference sequence). V dropped 1 base and J dropped 2 bases, with 15 bases sitting between them. The CDR3 is made up of 16 amino acids. The CDR3 coding sequence is TGTGCCTGGAGTGGGACAGAAGTTTGGCGCAATCAGCCCCAGCATTTT. Amino acid sequence: CAWSGTEVWRNQPQHF.

This clone appeared a single time. The chain carries TRBV27 and TRBJ2-7; 9 bases map to TRBD1. The ends lost 3 bases at V and 2 bases at J; junction bases unmatched: 11. CDR1 and CDR2 from the germline V gene are MNHEY and SMNVEV (reference sequence). The CDR3 spans 17 residues. The CDR3 region has the DNA TGTGCCAGCAGTTTGAAGTCTCCGGGGACAGGGCCCTACGAGCAGTACTTC. Protein sequence: CASSLKSPGTGPYEQYF.

For the CDR3, the DNA is TGCGCCAGCAGCTTGGTATCCGGGGAGGACTATGGCTACACCTTC. Encoded protein: CASSLVSGEDYGYTF. The V gene is TRBV5-1, the J gene TRBJ1-2, with D hard to call. The CDR3 has 15 residues. V lost 0 bases and J 3 bases, leaving 12 bases between the germline ends. Germline assignment: CDR1 SGHRS and CDR2 YFSETQ. Full variable domain (missing parts from reference TRBV5-1 and TRBJ1-2): KAGVTQTPRYLIKTRGQQVTLSCSPISGHRSVSWYQQTPGQGLQFLFEYFSETQRNKGNFPGRFSGRQFSNSRSEMNVSTLELGDSALYLCASSLVSGEDYGYTFGSGTRLTVV.